This T cell receptor beta chain was found in a study of T cells after yellow fever vaccination (dated by TCRdb to between 2019 and 2020). Some background on the complete study: The SMART-Seq v4 Ultra Low Input RNA kit was used to prepare libraries from fractions with low cell numbers. To follow T-cell clones before and after primary and booster YFV17D yellow fever vaccination, bulk TCR alpha and beta repertoires were sequenced over time. Two healthy male donors, one aged 18 to 30 and one aged 30 to 39 years, made up the cohort. Bulk PBMC replicates and cell subsets were isolated from blood drawn at multiple timepoints before and after both primary and secondary immunization.

The sample holds a few counts of this clonotype. Its antigen is unknown. Base qualities were left out, and no much larger clone turns up one base away. Here is what the overall study found, with its caveats: The study included only a couple of donors, which limits how far the findings can be generalized. A small share of clonotypes occurred in both CD4 and CD8 compartments, likely arising from convergent recombination. The secondary T-cell response was weaker than the primary response but faster, peaking on day 5 instead of day 15. Most clones expanded after primary vaccination were re-detected after the booster (96% of CD4 and about 88% of CD8), suggesting broad memory maintenance. Computational filtering was needed because FACS-sorted repertoires could contain abundant contaminating clonotypes from the bulk population.

From the germline V gene, CDR1 is LGHNA and CDR2 is YSLEER. V lost 0 bases and J lost 4 bases; the stretch between them is 12 bases long. Spanning cysteine to phenylalanine, the CDR3 consists of 15 amino acids. CDR3 DNA is the only sequence kept; it has 45 bases, read in frame from the first base. TCR cDNA was made using 5'RACE template switching, a step that added a universal primer site and unique molecular identifiers. Priming for cDNA synthesis came from both the TCR alpha and TCR beta constant segments. Two PCR steps were used to amplify libraries, with sample barcodes and sequencing adapters being added in the second step. Sequencing of the libraries was done on either Illumina HiSeq 2500 (2x100 bp) or NovaSeq (2x150 bp). In the paper's pipeline: Demultiplexing of reads and collapsing into UMI consensus sequences were performed with MIGEC, and V(D)J alignment was carried out with MiXCR. Vaccine-responding clonotypes were defined with edgeR using replicate PBMC samples, requiring FDR below 0.01 and a log2 fold change above 5 up to day 15. Each bulk clonotype received a CD4 or CD8 identity based on whether the sequenced CD4 or CD8 repertoire contained that clonotype at higher abundance. TCRdb ran its own pipeline on the public reads, namely fastp trimming at Q25 and MiXCR clone calling, and kept in-frame beta chains. Under each unique CDR3 protein, matching rows form one entry showing the most common genes and DNA. It is TCRdb's table, rather than the study itself, that gives the V and J calls and clone size. In this sample the table shows around 530,000 distinct CDR3 sequences, around 16% of which occur a single time. The top ten constitute about 18% of the sample.

The meaning of the sample's treatment or condition label: live attenuated yellow fever vaccine strain. At each blood-draw timepoint, two biological replicates of bulk PBMCs were collected. PBMCs were isolated from peripheral blood using a standard Ficoll-Paque protocol. RNA was extracted with TriZol from bulk PBMCs, CD4 and CD8 fractions, and dextramer-positive and dextramer-negative fractions. The rearrangement joined TRBV4-3 to TRBJ2-5; TRBD2 is a possible D gene, resting on 5 matching bases. The sequencing here drew on PBMCs, taken 5 days after the first yellow fever vaccination. The sequence came from a man younger than 35 who received the YFV17D yellow fever vaccine. The bases are TGCGCCAGCAGCCAAGATCCCCCCGGAGGAGAGACCCAGTACTTC. Its amino acids are CASSQDPPGGETQYF.